This T cell receptor (beta chain) was profiled in a study of radiotherapy plus CTLA-4 blockade in lung cancer. The method was immunoSEQ multiplex PCR; TCRdb's version includes in-frame clones alone and lacks a portion of them. The table lists fewer than 65,000 clones, about 76% of them singletons, with 6.5% to 10% in the top ten. Germline V gene sequence: CDR1 SGHKS, CDR2 YYEKEE (reference sequence). V lost 3 bases and J lost 5; bases outside the gene matches: 1. CDR3 length equals 13 residues. This sequence was found in a human donor with non-small cell lung cancer who had a complete response to radiotherapy plus ipilimumab. V usage is TRBV5-5 and J usage is TRBJ1-5; TRBD1 matches 8 bases. The sample here was peripheral blood, taken from a patient treated with radiotherapy plus ipilimumab. CDR3 amino acids: CASSSQGDQPQHF. CDR3 coding DNA: TGTGCCAGCAGCTCACAGGGGGATCAGCCCCAGCATTTT. The variable domain in full, completed from reference TRBV5-5 and TRBJ1-5, reads DAGVTQSPTHLIKTRGQQVTLRCSPISGHKSVSWYQQVLGQGPQFIFQYYEKEERGRGNFPDRFSARQFPNYSSELNVNALLLGDSALYLCASSSQGDQPQHFGDGTRLSIL.